This is a list of T cell receptor beta chains from one sample in a study of regulatory T cells in long-lasting Graves disease. TCRdb re-called the multiplex PCR reads through MiXCR, storing one row per CDR3 protein. The sample has hundreds of thousands of distinct CDR3 sequences, less than 25% seen once. The material sequenced was peripheral blood mononuclear cells (PBMCs), taken when the disease was refractory, from a patient treated with antithyroid drugs. These receptors were collected from a female donor with Graves disease. The CDR3 runs from the conserved cysteine through the conserved F or W. The D gene is left open where the match is weak. Expanded clones get a size class; other rows say once, few or many, or leave the size out.

V	J	D	size	CDR3	DNA
TRBV29-1	TRBJ2-1	-	-	CSVYSGAAYNEQFF	TGCAGCGTTTATAGTGGGGCGGCCTACAATGAGCAGTTCTTC
TRBV29-1	TRBJ1-1	TRBD1	many	CSVEETGGTEAFF	TGCAGCGTTGAAGAGACAGGGGGGACTGAAGCTTTCTTT
TRBV13	TRBJ2-7	-	-	CAGSQPGAEQYF	TGTGCCGGCAGCCAACCAGGGGCCGAGCAGTACTTC
TRBV24-1	TRBJ2-4	-	few	CATSEGRVTKNIQYF	TGTGCCACCAGTGAGGGCAGGGTGACCAAAAACATTCAGTACTTC
TRBV28	TRBJ2-7	-	many	CSSLEPYGEQYF	TGTTCCAGCTTAGAGCCATACGGCGAGCAGTACTTC
TRBV6-1	TRBJ1-1	-	few	CASRLREENTEAFF	TGTGCCAGCAGGTTACGGGAGGAGAACACTGAAGCTTTCTTT
TRBV9	TRBJ1-1	-	-	CASSRLGGTEAFF	TGTGCCAGCAGCCGATTGGGGGGGACTGAAGCTTTCTTT
TRBV20-1	TRBJ1-1	-	few	CSARDGGDHTEAFF	TGCAGTGCTAGAGATGGGGGGGATCACACTGAAGCTTTCTTT
TRBV28	TRBJ2-3	-	-	CASSTYRALGGTDTQYF	TGTGCCAGCAGTACGTACAGGGCATTGGGCGGCACAGATACGCAGTATTTT
TRBV20-1	TRBJ2-7	TRBD2	many	CSARLAGRGEQYF	TGCAGTGCTAGACTAGCGGGGCGGGGCGAGCAGTACTTC
TRBV19	TRBJ2-7	TRBD1	-	CASSIWDSSYEQYF	TGTGCCAGTAGTATTTGGGACAGCTCCTACGAGCAGTACTTC
TRBV20-1	TRBJ2-7	-	many	CSPLRLGTTYEQYF	TGCAGCCCCCTCCGACTGGGAACAACCTACGAGCAGTACTTC
TRBV28	TRBJ2-5	-	many	CASSFLGGLPQETQYF	TGTGCCAGCAGTTTCCTTGGAGGACTACCCCAAGAGACCCAGTACTTC
TRBV29-1	TRBJ2-7	TRBD1	few	CSVPGQGNNEQYF	TGCAGCGTCCCGGGACAGGGGAACAACGAGCAGTACTTC
TRBV7-2	TRBJ2-5	TRBD1	many	CASSSDRVFQETQYF	TGTGCCAGCAGCTCGGACAGGGTCTTCCAAGAGACCCAGTACTTC
TRBV5-8	TRBJ1-6	-	-	CASSSTIDSVGYNSPLHF	TGTGCCAGCAGCTCGACCATCGACAGTGTGGGCTATAATTCACCCCTCCACTTT
TRBV7-2	TRBJ2-6	-	-	CASSLVAGSSGANVLTF	TGTGCCAGCAGCTTAGTGGCAGGGAGCTCTGGGGCCAACGTCCTGACTTTC
TRBV28	TRBJ2-5	TRBD1	many	CASSFTGTGVETQYF	TGTGCCAGCAGTTTCACCGGGACAGGGGTTGAGACCCAGTACTTC
TRBV7-2	TRBJ2-3	-	-	CASSWRGSSDTQYF	TGTGCCAGCAGTTGGCGGGGAAGTTCAGATACGCAGTATTTT
TRBV19	TRBJ2-5	-	-	CASSTGAGRETQYF	TGTGCCAGTAGTACGGGTGCAGGGAGGGAGACCCAGTACTTC
TRBV12-3/TRBV12-4	TRBJ2-7	-	few	CASSLYPGAEFEGEQYF	TGTGCCAGCAGTTTATATCCGGGGGCGGAATTTGAGGGCGAGCAGTACTTC
TRBV2	TRBJ2-5	TRBD2	many	CASRQLTSGKRETQYF	TGTGCCAGCAGACAACTGACTAGCGGGAAGCGAGAGACCCAGTACTTC
TRBV28	TRBJ2-4	-	many	CASSSNPSLAKNIQYF	TGTGCCAGCAGTTCAAACCCGTCCCTGGCCAAAAACATTCAGTACTTC
TRBV2	TRBJ1-1	-	many	CASRRTALNTEAFF	TGTGCCAGCCGACGGACAGCCTTGAACACTGAAGCTTTCTTT
TRBV2	TRBJ1-4	-	many	CASSNVHGREKLFF	TGTGCCAGCAGCAACGTACATGGCCGGGAAAAACTGTTTTTT
TRBV29-1	TRBJ1-1	-	many	CSAIGTEAFF	TGCAGCGCCATAGGGACTGAAGCTTTCTTT